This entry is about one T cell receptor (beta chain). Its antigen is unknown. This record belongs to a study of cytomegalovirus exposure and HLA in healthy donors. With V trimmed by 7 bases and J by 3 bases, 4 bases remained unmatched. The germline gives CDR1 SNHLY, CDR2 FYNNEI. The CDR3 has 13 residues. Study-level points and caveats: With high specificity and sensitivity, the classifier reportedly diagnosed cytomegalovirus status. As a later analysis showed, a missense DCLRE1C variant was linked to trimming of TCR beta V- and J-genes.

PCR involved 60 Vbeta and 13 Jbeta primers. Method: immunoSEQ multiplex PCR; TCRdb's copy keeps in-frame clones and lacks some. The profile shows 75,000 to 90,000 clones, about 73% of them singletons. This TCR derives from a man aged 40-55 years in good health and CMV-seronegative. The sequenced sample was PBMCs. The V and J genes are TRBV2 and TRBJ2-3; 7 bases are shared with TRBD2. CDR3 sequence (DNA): TGTGCCAGCACCAGGCGGGAGACAGATACGCAGTATTTT. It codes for CASTRRETDTQYF.